This entry lists 14 T cell receptor beta chains sequenced from one sample in a study of Ad26.COV2.S vaccination and SARS-CoV-2 variants. The table came from immunoSEQ multiplex PCR; TCRdb's copy has only in-frame clones and leaves some out. Of about 680,000 clones in the sample, around 89% were seen once. Treatment in this sample: roughly 19 received Ad26.COV2.S at low or high dose, single or two shots; about five received placebo; per-sample allocation not given. Each sample was drawn 63 days after the first injection (of vaccine or placebo). The sample consisted of peripheral blood, taken in a trial of Ad26.COV2.S vaccine versus placebo. The receptors shown here come from a person aged 18-65 years who received the Ad26.COV2.S COVID-19 vaccine or a placebo.

This clone appeared a single time. J is TRBJ2-5 and V is TRBV27; tentative D call: TRBD2 (6 bases). Trimming cost V 8 bases and J 7 bases, with 17 bases left between them. This CDR3 has 13 amino acids. In germline, CDR1 is MNHEY, CDR2 SMNVEV (reference sequence). This CDR3 reads CASGPWGEGTQYF. Written as DNA, the CDR3 is TGTGCCAGCGGACCTTGGGGGGAAGGGACCCAGTACTTC.

This clone was seen only once. The genes are TRBV7-2 and TRBJ1-4; unclear D gene. This CDR3 is 12 amino acids long. Deletions cut 8 bases from V and 4 bases from J, with 8 bases between. Germline CDR1 reads SGHTA; CDR2 reads FQGNSA. CDR3 coding DNA: TGTGCCAGCCGGACGGATAATGAAAAACTGTTTTTT. Translated: CASRTDNEKLFF. The complete variable domain, with remaining parts taken from reference TRBV7-2 and TRBJ1-4, reads GAGVSQSPSNKVTEKGKDVELRCDPISGHTALYWYRQSLGQGLEFLIYFQGNSAPDKSGLPSDRFSAERTGGSVSTLTIQRTQQEDSAVYLCASRTDNEKLFFGSGTQLSVL.

The chain uses TRBV24-1 and TRBJ2-1; 7 bases map to TRBD2. Looked up from germline, CDR1 is KGHDR and CDR2 is SFDVKD. The V segment lost 10 bases and the J segment 6 bases; nucleotides outside the gene matches: 8. CDR3 length: 13 residues. In DNA, the CDR3 is TGTGCCACACAAGCGGGATTTTCCAATGAGCAGTTCTTC. Translated: CATQAGFSNEQFF.

The rearrangement uses TRBV10-1 and TRBJ1-3; D may be TRBD1 (6 bases). Germline CDR1 is WNHNN and CDR2 is SYGVQD (reference sequence). This CDR3 contains 14 residues. With 9 bases removed from V and 0 bases from J, the gap between germline ends came to 12 bases. The CDR3 reads CARGAPRSGNTIYF. For the CDR3, the DNA is TGCGCCAGGGGGGCACCCCGCTCTGGAAACACCATATATTTT.

The CDR3 bases are TGTGCCAGCTCACCACCGATGATAAGCTCCTACAATGAGCAGTTCTTC. The encoded protein is CASSPPMISSYNEQFF. The genes are TRBV18 and TRBJ2-1; D call uncertain. Germline V gene lookup returns CDR1 KGHSH and CDR2 LQKENI. CDR3 length equals 16 residues. V lost 0 bases to trimming and J lost 0 bases, with 9 bases between them.

The V gene is TRBV27, the J gene TRBJ2-7; D might be TRBD1 or TRBD2, each matching 6 bases. Trimming cost V 3 bases and J 3 bases, with 12 bases left between them. Germline V CDR1 and CDR2: MNHEY, SMNVEV (reference sequence). This CDR3 comprises 14 residues. The CDR3 protein is CASSFGGRVYEQYF. As DNA, the CDR3 is TGTGCCAGCAGTTTCGGGGGCAGGGTCTACGAGCAGTACTTC.

The rearrangement joins TRBV19 to TRBJ1-3; D unresolved. V lost 0 bases and J lost 0, with 9 bases in between. Germline values: CDR1 LNHDA, CDR2 SQIVND (reference sequence). The CDR3 is made up of 16 amino acids. CDR3 in amino acids: CASSIDTSRSGNTIYF. Written as DNA, the CDR3 is TGTGCCAGTAGTATAGATACGAGCCGCTCTGGAAACACCATATATTTT.

V and J are TRBV4-2 and TRBJ2-5; no clear D gene. The germline CDR1 and CDR2 sequences are LGHNA and YNFKEQ. Trimming stripped 0 bases from V and 4 bases from J, with 9 bases between. The CDR3 is 14 residues long. The CDR3 coding sequence is TGTGCCAGCAGCCAAGAGGATGGGATAGAGACCCAGTACTTC. Amino acid sequence: CASSQEDGIETQYF.

The V call is TRBV18, the J call TRBJ1-2; 7 nucleotides line up with TRBD1. V trimming: 6 bases; J trimming: 7 bases; junction bases outside the gene matches: 11. The CDR3 has 14 residues. Germline CDR1 KGHSH, CDR2 LQKENI. In nucleotides, the CDR3 is TGTGCCAGCTCTGGGGACGAGGGGACAGTTGGCTACACCTTC. This codes for CASSGDEGTVGYTF. Based on the CDR3 plus reference TRBV18 and TRBJ1-2, the full variable domain is NAGVMQNPRHLVRRRGQEARLRCSPMKGHSHVYWYRQLPEEGLKFMVYLQKENIIDESGMPKERFSAEFPKEGPSILRIQQVVRGDSAAYFCASSGDEGTVGYTFGSGTRLTVV.

A few counts support this clone. V and J are TRBV5-5 and TRBJ1-5; 7 nucleotides match TRBD1. The V gene's germline CDR1 is SGHKS and CDR2 YYEKEE (reference sequence). The CDR3 runs 14 residues. The V gene end was trimmed by 3 bases and the J gene end by 4 bases; junction bases not matched to a gene: 4. In DNA, the CDR3 is TGTGCCAGCAGCTCTTTACAGGGGAATCAGCCCCAGCATTTT. Translating gives CASSSLQGNQPQHF.

The chain uses TRBV2 and TRBJ2-3; D remains unclear. Trimming took 8 bases from V and 4 from J, leaving 10 bases between them. This CDR3 has 12 amino acids. Germline assignment: CDR1 SNHLY and CDR2 FYNNEI. CDR3 in DNA: TGTGCCAGCGGTGGGTACGCAGATACGCAGTATTTT. Residues: CASGGYADTQYF.

This chain joins TRBV5-1 and TRBJ1-1; a weak D match, TRBD1 (5 bases). The CDR3 runs 14 residues. Germline-derived CDR1 and CDR2 are SGHRS and YFSETQ. V lost 0 bases to trimming and J lost 5 bases, with 11 bases between them. DNA for the CDR3: TGCGCCAGCAGCTTGGCCGGGAGGGGAACTGAAGCTTTCTTT. It translates to CASSLAGRGTEAFF.

J is TRBJ1-5 and V is TRBV27; 9 bases map to TRBD1. After removal of 6 bases from V and 6 bases from J, the junction contained 15 bases not matched to a gene. CDR3 length equals 17 residues. Germline V gives CDR1 MNHEY, CDR2 SMNVEV (reference sequence). Written as DNA, the CDR3 is TGTGCCAGCAGCCCCAGGACAGGGGAGGCCCTTGGTCAGCCCCAGCATTTT. It is translated as CASSPRTGEALGQPQHF.

The chain's CDR3 is CAISEPTGLAGTSKGNEQFF. The CDR3 coding sequence is TGTGCCATCAGTGAGCCGACCGGGCTAGCGGGGACCTCGAAGGGGAATGAGCAGTTCTTC. J is TRBJ2-1 and V is TRBV10-3; TRBD2 agrees at 9 bases. V lost 2 bases and J lost 7; bases outside the gene matches: 21. The V gene's germline CDR1 is ENHRY and CDR2 SYGVKD. The CDR3 is 20 amino acids.